Each of the 14 T cell receptor beta chains below was sequenced from the same sample in a study of read filtering for tumor transcriptome and immune sequencing. This library used about 360 ng RNA and molecular barcoded adaptors spanning alpha/delta and beta/gamma chains. TCRdb reanalysed the reads using MiXCR and keeps one entry per CDR3 protein. Found here are more than 35,000 distinct CDR3 sequences, roughly 13% of them singletons; the top ten hold around 37%. The sequencing sample was made of a population of CD138-negative cells sorted from bone marrow. The receptors derive from a donor at least 40 years old with multiple myeloma.

Many counts were recorded for this clonotype. The V and J genes are TRBV18 and TRBJ2-3, with 12 nucleotides matching TRBD1. The CDR3 runs 16 residues. The junction had 3 bases not matched to a gene; V was cut back by 4 bases and J by 1 base. Germline lookup yields CDR1 KGHSH and CDR2 LQKENI. The CDR3 reads CASSHRDRGRTDTQYF. The CDR3 DNA sequence: TGTGCCAGCTCACACCGGGACAGGGGGCGCACAGATACGCAGTATTTT.

As regards this clonotype: The likely explanation is a read error, given a far larger clone one base away. This rearrangement joins TRBV5-5 to TRBJ1-1, with TRBD1 as a possible D gene (6 bases). The CDR3 sequence is 14 residues long. V was trimmed by 7 bases and J by 0 bases, leaving 13 bases between them. Looked up from germline, CDR1 is SGHKS and CDR2 is YYEKEE (reference sequence). The CDR3 loop is CASGQQGLNTEAFF. CDR3 DNA: TGTGCCAGCGGCCAACAGGGCTTGAACACTGAAGCTTTCTTT.

This clonotype has a count of ten or more. V gene TRBV4-2 combines with J gene TRBJ2-5; D could derive from TRBD1 or TRBD2 (5 bases each). V lost 4 bases, J lost 2 bases, and 14 bases lay in between. Germline-derived CDR1 and CDR2 are LGHNA and YNFKEQ. The CDR3 contains 15 residues. The CDR3 protein is CASSRRDGGQETQYF. Written as DNA, the CDR3 is TGTGCCAGCAGCCGCCGGGACGGTGGACAAGAGACCCAGTACTTC.

This clonotype was seen at least ten times. The chain recombines TRBV6-5 with TRBJ2-1; 9 bases map to TRBD2. The CDR3 is made up of 17 amino acids. Trimming at V came to 2 bases and at J to 5 bases, leaving 10 bases not matched to a gene. Germline V gene data show CDR1 as MNHEY and CDR2 as SVGAGI. The CDR3 is CASSYLLAGEVHNEQFF. As DNA, the CDR3 is TGTGCCAGCAGTTACCTATTAGCGGGAGAGGTGCACAATGAGCAGTTCTTC.

There are many counts of this clonotype. The chain recombines TRBV5-5 with TRBJ2-1; D unclear. V was shortened by 0 bases and J by 5 bases, with 12 bases between the two germline ends. This CDR3 region has 15 residues. Per the germline V gene, CDR1 is SGHKS and CDR2 is YYEKEE (reference sequence). CDR3 in amino acids: CASSLGVVRDNEQFF. Here the CDR3 DNA reads TGTGCCAGCAGCTTGGGGGTAGTTCGGGACAATGAGCAGTTCTTC. The full variable domain, completed using reference TRBV5-5 and TRBJ2-1, is DAGVTQSPTHLIKTRGQQVTLRCSPISGHKSVSWYQQVLGQGPQFIFQYYEKEERGRGNFPDRFSARQFPNYSSELNVNALLLGDSALYLCASSLGVVRDNEQFFGPGTRLTVL.

The chain joins TRBV5-6 to TRBJ1-1; 9 bases are shared with TRBD1. With V trimmed by 2 bases and J by 2 bases, 4 bases remained unmatched. The CDR3 consists of 15 residues. Germline V CDR1 and CDR2: SGHDT, YYEEEE. The CDR3 DNA sequence: TGTGCCAGCAGCTTCTTGGACAGGGGCAACACTGAAGCTTTCTTT. Translated: CASSFLDRGNTEAFF.

With respect to this clonotype: Given a far larger clone just one base away, this is likely a sequencing read error. In this CDR3 the conserved last residue, phenylalanine or tryptophan, is missing, so a read error is likely. V is TRBV6-6 and J is TRBJ2-1; 7 nucleotides match TRBD2. The V segment lost 6 bases and the J segment 7 bases; nucleotides outside the gene matches: 15. Germline V gene sequence: CDR1 MNHNY, CDR2 SVGAGI (reference sequence). This CDR3 contains 16 residues. The CDR3 DNA reads TGTGCCAGCAGCACCCTCGGACTAGAACGTCGGAATGAGCAGTTCCTC. It translates to CASSTLGLERRNEQFL.

As regards this clonotype: This sequence may be a read error, since a much larger clone differs from it by one base. The chain is built from TRBV7-2 and TRBJ1-5; D may be TRBD1 (6 bases). The CDR3 is 14 amino acids. Germline CDR1 SGHTA, CDR2 FQGNSA. The V end was cut by 5 bases, the J end by 7 bases, with 15 bases between. CDR3 sequence reads: CASSPTGMRQPQHF. The CDR3 DNA sequence: TGTGCCAGCAGCCCCACAGGGATGCGACAGCCCCAGCATTTT.

This clonotype was found many times. The chain is built from TRBV20-1 and TRBJ2-7; 7 nucleotides agree with TRBD2. Losses at the gene ends were 2 bases for V and 3 bases for J; bases not matched to a gene: 10. This CDR3 has 15 amino acids. Looked up from germline, CDR1 is DFQATT and CDR2 is SNEGSKA (reference sequence). DNA for the CDR3: TGCAGTGCTAGACTCGCCTTTCCTAGCGGCTACGAGCAGTACTTC. It is translated as CSARLAFPSGYEQYF.

This clonotype was picked up many times. The chain carries TRBV6-2 or TRBV6-3 and TRBJ2-1; D is perhaps TRBD2 (5 bases). Looked up from germline, CDR1 is MNHEY and CDR2 is SVGEGT. This CDR3 contains 14 residues. Deletions cut 2 bases from V and 9 bases from J, with 14 bases between. The CDR3 sequence: CASSYTGTVGEQFF. CDR3 in DNA: TGTGCCAGCAGTTACACGGGAACGGTAGGTGAGCAGTTCTTC.

This sequence joins TRBV5-4 and TRBJ2-2; tentatively, D is TRBD1 (6 bases). There are 14 residues in the CDR3. Between the trimmed V and J ends, which lost 3 bases and 2 bases, there was a span of 8 bases. Germline V gene data show CDR1 as SGHNT and CDR2 as YYREEE (reference sequence). In nucleotides, the CDR3 is TGTGCCAGCAGCTCGGGACAAAACACCGGGGAGCTGTTTTTT. As protein: CASSSGQNTGELFF.

This clonotype turned up a few times. This clone may be a read error of a much larger clone one base away. The chain links TRBV6-1 to TRBJ2-3; D ambiguous. CDR1 and CDR2 (germline): MNHNS, SASEGT. CDR3 length equals 13 residues. Between the trimmed V and J ends, which lost 7 bases and 3 bases, there was a span of 11 bases. The DNA of the CDR3 is TGTGCCAGCATGGGATCGATGACAGATACGCAGTATTTT. The encoded protein is CASMGSMTDTQYF.

This clonotype was detected ten times or more. This rearrangement joins TRBV28 to TRBJ2-3; 7 bases fit TRBD1. Per the germline V gene, CDR1 is MDHEN and CDR2 is SYDVKM. Losses at the gene ends were 7 bases for V and 6 bases for J; bases not matched to a gene: 7. There are 13 residues in the CDR3. The CDR3 here is CASIKGAGDTQYF. As DNA, the CDR3 is TGTGCCAGCATCAAGGGGGCCGGGGATACGCAGTATTTT.

This clonotype appeared many times. The gene calls are TRBV2 and TRBJ2-3; TRBD2 aligns across 10 bases. V shed 2 bases, J shed 5 bases, and the junction held 1 base outside the gene matches. This CDR3 spans 14 amino acids. Germline CDR1 reads SNHLY; CDR2 reads FYNNEI. CDR3 nucleotide sequence: TGTGCCAGCAGTGAAAGCGGGAGGGAAGATACGCAGTATTTT. This codes for CASSESGREDTQYF.